This T cell receptor beta chain was sequenced during a study of breast tumors, draining lymph nodes, adjacent tissues. General study points: Compared with basal-like, luminal-like tumors shared significantly more repertoire with nontumor tissue. Tumors had less TCR diversity than lymph nodes, more than nontumor tissue. Tumor T cell lymph node origin was a supported hypothesis, not proven. The data were judged consistent with most tumor T cells coming from lymph node and expanding in tumor.

This clonotype was seen ten or more times. Its antigen is as yet unknown. Using its own MiXCR run on the multiplex PCR reads, TCRdb lists one record per CDR3 protein. Here the sample spans some 130,000 distinct CDR3 sequences, 20% being singletons. V trimming: 0 bases; J trimming: 4 bases; junction bases outside the gene matches: 3. CDR3 length equals 15 residues. Germline-derived CDR1 and CDR2 are SGDLS and YYNGEE. Axillary draining lymph nodes of breast cancer patients supplied the node samples. The sequence was obtained from a female donor with breast cancer. Some clones in this sample may be carry-over from other donors' samples. The chain combines TRBV9 with TRBJ1-5; 8 positions agree with TRBD1. Sequencing input: axillary lymph node tissue. Here the CDR3 DNA reads TGTGCCAGCAGCGTAGGGACAGGGCAAAATCAGCCCCAGCATTTT. It specifies CASSVGTGQNQPQHF.